This T cell receptor (beta chain) emerged from a study of T cell responses to AZD1222 COVID-19 vaccine. Study background: The study pooled second doses at about 4 or about 12 weeks. Study-wide points: White British ancestry dominated among donors, who included more females, and clonal diversity was possibly underestimated. Two AZD1222 doses significantly raised spike-specific TCR breadth and depth over controls.

Some clones are missing from TCRdb's copy, which holds only in-frame ones; the method was immunoSEQ multiplex PCR. The data hold 100,000 to 150,000 clones, with 88% observed a single time. Between the trimmed V and J ends, which lost 4 bases and 1 base, there was a span of 8 bases. The germline V gene has CDR1 MNHEY and CDR2 SVGEGT. CDR3 length: 13 residues. Of note for this clone: Antigen unknown.

This material consisted of peripheral blood, taken on day 0 of AZD1222 vaccination. The source is an adult in good health. V gene TRBV6-2 or TRBV6-3 combines with J gene TRBJ2-7; D uncertain. The CDR3 protein is CASSWAGSYEQYF. The CDR3 coding sequence is TGTGCCAGCAGTTGGGCAGGATCCTACGAGCAGTACTTC.